This TCR beta chain came from a study of CXCR3-negative and CXCR3-positive naive CD8 T cells. Remarks on this clonotype: Its antigen is currently unknown.

Each TRB cDNA library was prepared by 5' RACE (with UMI labels). TCRdb reprocessed the 5' RACE reads and keeps a single row for each CDR3 protein, giving no DNA. This sample's table has about 98,000 distinct CDR3 sequences. The study, taken as a whole, reports: PBMCs showed partially decreased CXCR3 expression after cryopreservation, and most assays used fresh PBMCs. CXCR3-positive naive cells had TRB CDR3s that were more hydrophobic than CXCR3-negative naive cells had.

The sequence came from a human donor in good health. Some clones in this sample may be carry-over from other donors' samples. The sample was naive CXCR3+ CD8+ T cells from blood. As to subset: CD45RO-CCR7+CD27+CD95- naive CD8+ T cells expressing CXCR3 (TNR3+).

CDR3 protein: CSVEGIKGLLAGGETQYF. V and J are TRBV29-1 and TRBJ2-5; the D call of TRBD2 rests on TCRdb alone, since no DNA is present to check it. CDR1 and CDR2 from the germline V gene are SQVTM and ANQGSEA. CDR3 length: 18 amino acids.